The 27 T cell receptor beta chains below were found in one sample sequenced in a study of lymphopenia after photon versus proton radiotherapy. Repertoires were generated with immunoSEQ multiplex PCR, while TCRdb's copy carries only in-frame clones and drops some. Here the sample spans 30,000 to 45,000 clones, about 85% being singletons. The sample consisted of peripheral blood, taken from a patient treated with photon-based radiotherapy. These receptors all come from a man aged 50 to 60 with gastric cancer.

This chain uses TRBV6-1 with TRBJ2-7; possible D gene TRBD2, 6 bases. Trimming took 2 bases from V and 6 from J, leaving 17 bases between them. This CDR3 region has 15 residues. CDR1 is MNHNS and CDR2 is SASEGT in the germline V gene. CDR3 region: CASSEIGREVAEQYF. The CDR3 nucleotides read TGTGCCAGCAGTGAAATCGGCAGGGAGGTGGCCGAGCAGTACTTC.

This chain's CDR3 is CASSEDGGGLAGVGEQFF. Here the CDR3 DNA reads TGTGCCAGCAGTGAGGACGGCGGCGGACTAGCGGGAGTCGGTGAGCAGTTCTTC. This chain joins TRBV25-1 and TRBJ2-1, with TRBD2 matching over 13 bases. This CDR3 is built from 18 residues. The germline CDR1 and CDR2 sequences are MGHDK and SYGVNS. V shed 3 bases and J 9 bases; nucleotides not matched to a gene: 14. The full variable domain, in which reference TRBV25-1 and TRBJ2-1 provide the parts outside the CDR3, is EADIYQTPRYLVIGTGKKITLECSQTMGHDKMYWYQQDPGMELHLIHYSYGVNSTEKGDLSSESTVSRIRTEHFPLTLESARPSHTSQYLCASSEDGGGLAGVGEQFFGPGTRLTVL.

A few counts support this clone. The genes are TRBV15 and TRBJ1-1; D uncertain. The CDR3 is 13 amino acids. Germline V gene data show CDR1 as LNHNV and CDR2 as YYDKDF (reference sequence). With 0 bases removed from V and 1 base from J, the gap between germline ends came to 3 bases. This CDR3 is CATSRDKNTEAFF. Here the CDR3 DNA reads TGTGCCACCAGCAGAGATAAGAACACTGAAGCTTTCTTT.

This clone was seen just once. The J gene is TRBJ2-5, the V gene TRBV9; D gene unclear. From germline, CDR1 is SGDLS and CDR2 YYNGEE. V was shortened by 4 bases and J by 5 bases, with 9 bases between the two germline ends. CDR3 length: 12 amino acids. CDR3 region: CASSPSSETQYF. CDR3 in DNA: TGTGCCAGCAGCCCCTCTTCGGAGACCCAGTACTTC.

The rearrangement links TRBV25-1 to TRBJ2-5; 11 bases agree with TRBD2. Germline V gives CDR1 MGHDK, CDR2 SYGVNS. The CDR3 has 16 residues. With 0 bases clipped from V and 4 bases from J, the junction kept 4 bases outside the gene matches. CDR3 loop: CASSEYRLAGGETQYF. The CDR3 DNA follows: TGTGCCAGCAGTGAATATCGCCTAGCGGGAGGAGAGACCCAGTACTTC.

The gene calls are TRBV6-5 and TRBJ2-7; 10 positions match TRBD2. The CDR3 has 14 amino acids. J was trimmed by 2 bases and V by 6 bases; bases with no gene match: 4. CDR1 is MNHEY and CDR2 is SVGAGI in the germline V gene. CDR3 DNA: TGTGCCAGCAGGGGACTAGCGCCTACCTACGAGCAGTACTTC. Translating gives CASRGLAPTYEQYF.

The chain combines TRBV5-1 with TRBJ2-7, with 13 bases identical to TRBD2. The trim removed 3 bases at V and 2 bases at J, leaving 2 bases unmatched. This CDR3 region has 15 residues. Germline V gene sequence: CDR1 SGHRS, CDR2 YFSETQ. CDR3: CASSSGLAGTYEQYF. Written as DNA, the CDR3 is TGCGCCAGCAGCTCGGGACTAGCGGGAACCTACGAGCAGTACTTC.

The V call is TRBV28, the J call TRBJ2-7, with 15 bases aligning to TRBD2. Germline loops: CDR1 MDHEN, CDR2 SYDVKM. After removal of 5 bases from V and 3 bases from J, the junction contained 8 bases not matched to a gene. The length of the CDR3 is 17 residues. CDR3 DNA sequence: TGTGCCAGCAGTCCCTCGGAGGGACTAGCGGGGGGCTACGAGCAGTACTTC. It translates to CASSPSEGLAGGYEQYF. Using reference TRBV28 and TRBJ2-7 for the parts outside the CDR3, the full variable domain is DVKVTQSSRYLVKRTGEKVFLECVQDMDHENMFWYRQDPGLGLRLIYFSYDVKMKEKGDIPEGYSVSREKKERFSLILESASTNQTSMYLCASSPSEGLAGGYEQYFGPGTRLTVT.

This chain joins TRBV18 and TRBJ2-1; 8 bases match TRBD1. CDR1 KGHSH and CDR2 LQKENI come from the germline V gene. V shed 3 bases, J shed 6 bases, and the junction held 4 bases outside the gene matches. This CDR3 has 14 residues. CDR3 protein: CASSPLGQGNEQFF. CDR3 nucleotides: TGTGCCAGCTCACCCCTTGGACAGGGCAATGAGCAGTTCTTC.

This clone showed up just a few times. This chain joins TRBV2 and TRBJ2-7; D uncertain. CDR1 and CDR2 from the germline V gene are SNHLY and FYNNEI. This CDR3 comprises 10 residues. Between the trimmed V and J ends, which lost 7 bases and 4 bases, there was a span of 5 bases. The CDR3 nucleotides read TGTGCCAGCAAAAGGTACGAGCAGTACTTC. Protein product: CASKRYEQYF.

This chain connects TRBV7-2 to TRBJ2-6; no definite D call. The length of the CDR3 is 13 residues. The germline V gene encodes CDR1 SGHTA and CDR2 FQGNSA. V was cut by 3 bases and J by 4 bases, with 4 bases left in between. CDR3 in amino acids: CASSLGGANVLTF. For the CDR3, the DNA is TGTGCCAGCAGCTTGGGCGGGGCCAACGTCCTGACTTTC.

This rearrangement joins TRBV9 to TRBJ2-7; 9 nucleotides align to TRBD2. This CDR3 has 17 residues. V lost 4 bases and J lost 5; bases outside the gene matches: 16. Germline CDR1 reads SGDLS; CDR2 reads YYNGEE. CDR3 in amino acids: CASSHGLASLRLDEQYF. CDR3 nucleotides: TGTGCCAGCAGCCACGGACTAGCGAGTCTCCGCCTCGACGAGCAGTACTTC.

J is TRBJ2-5 and V is TRBV5-4, with a weak D call TRBD2 (6 bases). V shed 2 bases and J shed 5 bases, with 16 bases lying between them. The V gene's germline CDR1 is SGHNT and CDR2 YYREEE (reference sequence). This CDR3 contains 15 residues. Here the CDR3 DNA reads TGTGCCAGCAGCTTAGGGACTCATGGCGGGGAGACCCAGTACTTC. Its translation is CASSLGTHGGETQYF. The whole variable domain, remainder taken from reference TRBV5-4 and TRBJ2-5, is ETGVTQSPTHLIKTRGQQVTLRCSSQSGHNTVSWYQQALGQGPQFIFQYYREEENGRGNFPPRFSGLQFPNYSSELNVNALELDDSALYLCASSLGTHGGETQYFGPGTRLLVL.

The chain carries TRBV6-5 and TRBJ2-5; D is possibly TRBD1 or TRBD2 (5 bases each). This CDR3 has 14 amino acids. Germline V CDR1 and CDR2: MNHEY, SVGAGI. Trimming removed 4 bases from V and 2 bases from J, with 11 bases in between. CDR3 sequence reads: CASSSGRIQETQYF. In nucleotides, the CDR3 is TGTGCCAGCAGTTCGGGACGGATACAAGAGACCCAGTACTTC.

The V and J genes are TRBV5-5 and TRBJ1-1, with 7 positions matching TRBD1. V shed 4 bases and J 4 bases; nucleotides not matched to a gene: 7. Germline-derived CDR1 and CDR2 are SGHKS and YYEKEE (reference sequence). The CDR3 loop spans 14 amino acids. This chain's CDR3 is CASSHRQGSTEAFF. Here the CDR3 DNA reads TGTGCCAGCAGCCACCGACAGGGATCCACTGAAGCTTTCTTT.

The J gene is TRBJ2-2, the V gene TRBV29-1; TRBD1 aligns across 8 bases. Germline CDR1 and CDR2: SQVTM and ANQGSEA. The CDR3 length is 14 residues. The J segment lost 3 bases and the V segment lost 4 bases, leaving 4 bases of the junction unmatched. DNA of the CDR3: TGCAGCGTTGGGACAGGGCTAGACACCGGGGAGCTGTTTTTT. This codes for CSVGTGLDTGELFF.

This clone has only one observation. The V gene is TRBV6-5, the J gene TRBJ1-2; 8 nucleotides line up with TRBD1. CDR1 is MNHEY, CDR2 SVGAGI, per germline. The CDR3 loop spans 14 amino acids. With 6 bases clipped from V and 8 bases from J, the junction kept 11 bases outside the gene matches. CDR3 DNA: TGTGCCAGCAGCCGCGGACAGGGCCAAAGAGGCTACACCTTC. Encoded protein: CASSRGQGQRGYTF.

This chain joins TRBV11-2 and TRBJ1-1; 9 positions agree with TRBD1. Germline V lookup: CDR1 SGHAT, CDR2 FQNNGV. J gave up 11 bases and V 5 bases, and 9 bases lay outside the gene matches. The CDR3 runs 13 residues. The CDR3 protein is CASSAGTGTWAFF. Here the CDR3 DNA reads TGTGCCAGCAGCGCTGGGACAGGGACGTGGGCTTTCTTT. Drawing the rest from reference TRBV11-2 and TRBJ1-1, the complete variable domain is EAGVAQSPRYKIIEKRQSVAFWCNPISGHATLYWYQQILGQGPKLLIQFQNNGVVDDSQLPKDRFSAERLKGVDSTLKIQPAKLEDSAVYLCASSAGTGTWAFFGQGTRLTVV.

The CDR3 loop reads CASSVEDRAPYGYTF. The DNA for the CDR3 is TGTGCCAGCAGCGTAGAGGACAGGGCTCCCTATGGCTACACCTTC. This chain joins TRBV9 and TRBJ1-2; TRBD1 matches 8 bases. Per the germline V gene, CDR1 is SGDLS and CDR2 is YYNGEE. Trimming took 0 bases from V and 4 from J; bases not matched to a gene: 5. The CDR3 covers 15 residues.

The chain employs TRBV7-9 and TRBJ1-1; 7 positions agree with TRBD1. CDR1 is SEHNR and CDR2 is FQNEAQ in the germline V gene (reference sequence). The CDR3 consists of 15 residues. The V and J ends lost 5 bases and 0 bases, in that order; junction bases with no gene match: 6. The CDR3 region is CASSPETGLNTEAFF. CDR3 nucleotide sequence: TGTGCCAGCAGCCCAGAGACAGGGTTGAACACTGAAGCTTTCTTT.

This sequence joins TRBV2 and TRBJ2-5, with 9 bases fitting TRBD1. The CDR3 is 13 amino acids. V lost 3 bases and J lost 6; bases outside the gene matches: 2. Looked up from germline, CDR1 is SNHLY and CDR2 is FYNNEI. The CDR3 coding sequence is TGTGCCAGCAGTGATGACAGGGGGAAGACCCAGTACTTC. It codes for CASSDDRGKTQYF.

This rearrangement joins TRBV19 to TRBJ1-1, with 7 bases identical to TRBD1. Germline CDR1 reads LNHDA; CDR2 reads SQIVND (reference sequence). CDR3 length equals 14 residues. With 4 bases clipped from V and 0 bases from J, the junction kept 2 bases outside the gene matches. The CDR3 protein is CASSRTGMNTEAFF. The DNA of the CDR3 is TGTGCCAGTAGTAGGACAGGCATGAACACTGAAGCTTTCTTT.

V and J are TRBV7-8 and TRBJ2-6; 12 bases line up with TRBD2. Germline V gives CDR1 SGHVS, CDR2 FQNEAQ. J lost 3 bases, V lost 1 base, and 7 bases had no gene match. This CDR3 contains 19 residues. CDR3 in amino acids: CASSLGGLAGSFGANVLTF. Written as DNA, the CDR3 is TGTGCCAGCAGCTTAGGAGGACTAGCGGGAAGTTTTGGGGCCAACGTCCTGACTTTC.

The chain links TRBV2 to TRBJ1-6; 8 bases line up with TRBD1. The CDR3 spans 13 residues. Trimming at V came to 9 bases and at J to 6 bases, leaving 4 bases not matched to a gene. CDR1 is SNHLY, CDR2 FYNNEI, per germline. The CDR3 is CARGQGLNSPLHF. The CDR3 region has the DNA TGTGCCAGAGGACAGGGACTTAATTCACCCCTCCACTTT.

V is TRBV6-1 and J is TRBJ2-3; D uncertain. Looked up from germline, CDR1 is MNHNS and CDR2 is SASEGT. This CDR3 spans 14 amino acids. Trimming left V 0 bases short and J 1 base short, with 5 bases between. Written as DNA, the CDR3 is TGTGCCAGCAGTGAAGCAAGCGGCACAGATACGCAGTATTTT. Amino acids: CASSEASGTDTQYF.

This chain connects TRBV10-3 to TRBJ2-5; 8 positions match TRBD1. The length of the CDR3 is 15 residues. The J segment lost 1 base and the V segment lost 6 bases, leaving 7 bases of the junction unmatched. Germline values: CDR1 ENHRY, CDR2 SYGVKD. In nucleotides, the CDR3 is TGTGCCATCAGAGGACAGGGCGAAACCCAAGAGACCCAGTACTTC. This gives the protein CAIRGQGETQETQYF.

The chain recombines TRBV7-8 with TRBJ2-1, with 8 bases fitting TRBD2. This CDR3 is built from 13 residues. With V trimmed by 5 bases and J by 8 bases, 5 bases remained unmatched. In germline, CDR1 is SGHVS, CDR2 FQNEAQ. CDR3 protein: CASSPRTSYEQFF. In DNA form, the CDR3 reads TGTGCCAGCAGCCCCCGGACTAGCTATGAGCAGTTCTTC.